The entry that follows covers one TCR beta chain sequence. As handled by the study authors: Quantification of nucleated cells was approximated via reference gene primer amplification. This table comes from immunoSEQ multiplex PCR, and its TCRdb copy is limited to in-frame clones, with some not included. For V, J and clone size, that table is used; D and trimming come from the DNA. The sample gives a few hundred thousand clones, 85% to 90% of which show up once; over 3% is in the top ten. The J segment lost 6 bases and the V segment lost 5 bases, leaving 12 bases of the junction unmatched. There are 15 residues in the CDR3. The germline CDR1 and CDR2 sequences are SGHTA and FQGNSA. This sample is part of a study of blood T cell repertoires in COVID-19. In the study overall: PBMCs, B-cell-depleted T cells, or T cells provided the cDNA or gDNA that made up the material.

Residents of approximately 25 US areas, aged about 18 to 95 years, made up the participants. Material: PBMCs or T cells enriched from blood (not recorded which). The receptor comes from a woman between 18 and 30 years old in a cohort exposed to, infected with or recovered from COVID-19 (not recorded which). This chain uses TRBV7-2 with TRBJ1-2; 7 bases match TRBD1. CDR3 nucleotides: TGTGCCAGCAGCGAAACAGGGGTGGTATCGGATGGCTACACCTTC. Translating it yields CASSETGVVSDGYTF.